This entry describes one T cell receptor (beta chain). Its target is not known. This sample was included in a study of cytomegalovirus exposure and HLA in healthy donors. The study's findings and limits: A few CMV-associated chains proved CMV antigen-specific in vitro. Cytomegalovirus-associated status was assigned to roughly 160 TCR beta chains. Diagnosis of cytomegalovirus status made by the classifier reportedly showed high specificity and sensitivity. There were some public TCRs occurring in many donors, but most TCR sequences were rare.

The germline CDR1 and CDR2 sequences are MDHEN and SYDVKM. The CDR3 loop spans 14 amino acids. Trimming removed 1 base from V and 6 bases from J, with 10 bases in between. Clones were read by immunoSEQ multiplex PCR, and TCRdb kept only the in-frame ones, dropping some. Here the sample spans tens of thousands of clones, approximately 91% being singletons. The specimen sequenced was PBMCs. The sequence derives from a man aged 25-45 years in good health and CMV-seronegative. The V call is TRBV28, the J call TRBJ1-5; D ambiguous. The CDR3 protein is CASSLSQVAQPQHF. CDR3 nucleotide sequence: TGTGCCAGCAGTTTATCACAAGTGGCTCAGCCCCAGCATTTT. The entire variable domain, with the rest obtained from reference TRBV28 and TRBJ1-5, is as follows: DVKVTQSSRYLVKRTGEKVFLECVQDMDHENMFWYRQDPGLGLRLIYFSYDVKMKEKGDIPEGYSVSREKKERFSLILESASTNQTSMYLCASSLSQVAQPQHFGDGTRLSIL.